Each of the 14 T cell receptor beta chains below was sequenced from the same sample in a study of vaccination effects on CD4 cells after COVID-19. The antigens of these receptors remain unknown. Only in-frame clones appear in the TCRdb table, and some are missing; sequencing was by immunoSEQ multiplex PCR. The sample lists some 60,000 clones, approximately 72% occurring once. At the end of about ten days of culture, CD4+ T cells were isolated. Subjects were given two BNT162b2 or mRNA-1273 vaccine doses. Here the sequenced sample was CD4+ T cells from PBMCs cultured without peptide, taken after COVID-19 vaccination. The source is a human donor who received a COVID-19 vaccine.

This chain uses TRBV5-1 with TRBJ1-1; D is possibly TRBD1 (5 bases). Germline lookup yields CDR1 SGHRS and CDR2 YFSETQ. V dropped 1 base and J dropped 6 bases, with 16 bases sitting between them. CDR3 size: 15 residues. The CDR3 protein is CASSLIPGTGAEAFF. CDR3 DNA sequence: TGCGCCAGCAGCTTGATCCCAGGGACGGGGGCTGAAGCTTTCTTT.

The chain's CDR3 is CASSGAGGYAGELFF. The CDR3 bases are TGTGCCAGCAGTGGGGCAGGGGGCTATGCCGGGGAGCTGTTTTTT. The chain employs TRBV2 and TRBJ2-2; TRBD1 matches 8 bases. V lost 4 bases to trimming and J lost 6 bases; unmatched junction nucleotides: 7. Germline CDR1 SNHLY, CDR2 FYNNEI. This CDR3 comprises 15 residues.

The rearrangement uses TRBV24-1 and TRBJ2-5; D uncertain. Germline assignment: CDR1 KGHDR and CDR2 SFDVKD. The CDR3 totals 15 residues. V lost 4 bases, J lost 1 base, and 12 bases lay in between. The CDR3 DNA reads TGTGCCACCAGTGAAGGTCTCGGCAGCCAAGAGACCCAGTACTTC. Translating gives CATSEGLGSQETQYF.

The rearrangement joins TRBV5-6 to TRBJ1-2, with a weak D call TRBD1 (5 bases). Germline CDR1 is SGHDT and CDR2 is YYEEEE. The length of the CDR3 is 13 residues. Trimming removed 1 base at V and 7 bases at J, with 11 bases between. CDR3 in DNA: TGTGCCAGCAGCTTGTCTAGGGGCGCTGGCTACACCTTC. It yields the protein CASSLSRGAGYTF.

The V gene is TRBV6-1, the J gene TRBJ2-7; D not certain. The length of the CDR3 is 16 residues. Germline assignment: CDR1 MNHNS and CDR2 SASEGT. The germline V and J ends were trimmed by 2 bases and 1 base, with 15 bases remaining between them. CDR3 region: CASSEFSIWQSYEQYF. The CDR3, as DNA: TGTGCCAGCAGTGAATTCTCCATCTGGCAGTCCTACGAGCAGTACTTC.

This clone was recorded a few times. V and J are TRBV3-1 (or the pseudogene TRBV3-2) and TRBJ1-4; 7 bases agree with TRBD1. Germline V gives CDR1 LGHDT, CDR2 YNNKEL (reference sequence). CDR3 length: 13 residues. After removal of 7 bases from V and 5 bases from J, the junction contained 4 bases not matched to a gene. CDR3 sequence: CASTRGGNEKLFF. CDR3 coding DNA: TGTGCCAGCACCAGGGGGGGGAATGAAAAACTGTTTTTT.

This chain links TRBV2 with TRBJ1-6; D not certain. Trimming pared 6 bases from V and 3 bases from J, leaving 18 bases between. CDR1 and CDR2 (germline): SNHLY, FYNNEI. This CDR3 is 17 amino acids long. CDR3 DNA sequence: TGTGCCAGCAGACTCCTCGCAGTGAGATTCTATAATTCACCCCTCCACTTT. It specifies CASRLLAVRFYNSPLHF.

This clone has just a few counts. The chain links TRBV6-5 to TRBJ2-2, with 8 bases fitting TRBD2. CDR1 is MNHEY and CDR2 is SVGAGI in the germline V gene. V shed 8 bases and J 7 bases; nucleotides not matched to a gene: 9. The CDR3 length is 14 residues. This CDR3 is CASPTGGHIGELFF. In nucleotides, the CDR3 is TGTGCCAGCCCTACGGGAGGGCACATCGGGGAGCTGTTTTTT.

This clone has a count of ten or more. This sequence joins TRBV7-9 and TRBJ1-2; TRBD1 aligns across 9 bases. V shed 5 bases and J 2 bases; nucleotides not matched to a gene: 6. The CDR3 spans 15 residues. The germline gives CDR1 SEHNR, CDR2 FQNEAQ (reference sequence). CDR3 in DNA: TGTGCCAGCAGCCCAACAGGGGGCGAGAACTATGGCTACACCTTC. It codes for CASSPTGGENYGYTF.

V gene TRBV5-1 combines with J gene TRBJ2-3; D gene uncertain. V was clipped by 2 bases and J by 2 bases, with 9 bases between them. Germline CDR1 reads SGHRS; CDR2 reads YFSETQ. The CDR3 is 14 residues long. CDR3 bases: TGCGCCAGCAGCTTCCGGACGGACACAGATACGCAGTATTTT. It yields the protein CASSFRTDTDTQYF.

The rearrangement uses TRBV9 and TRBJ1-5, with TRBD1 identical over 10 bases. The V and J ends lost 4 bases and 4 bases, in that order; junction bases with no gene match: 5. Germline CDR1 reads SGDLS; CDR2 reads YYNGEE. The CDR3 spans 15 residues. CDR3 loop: CASSFEGQGNQPQHF. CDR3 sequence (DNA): TGTGCCAGCAGCTTCGAGGGACAGGGGAATCAGCCCCAGCATTTT.

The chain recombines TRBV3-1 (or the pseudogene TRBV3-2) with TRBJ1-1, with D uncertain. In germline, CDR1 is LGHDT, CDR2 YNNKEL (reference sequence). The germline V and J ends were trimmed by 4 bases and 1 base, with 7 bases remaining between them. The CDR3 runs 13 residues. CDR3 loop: CASSLGGNTEAFF. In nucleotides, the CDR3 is TGTGCCAGCAGCCTTGGAGGGAACACTGAAGCTTTCTTT.

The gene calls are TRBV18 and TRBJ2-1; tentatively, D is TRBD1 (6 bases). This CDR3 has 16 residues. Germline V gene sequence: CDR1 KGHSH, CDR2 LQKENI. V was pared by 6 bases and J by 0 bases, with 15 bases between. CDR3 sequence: CASSSKTGSSYNEQFF. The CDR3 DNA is TGTGCCAGCTCCTCCAAAACAGGGAGCTCCTACAATGAGCAGTTCTTC.

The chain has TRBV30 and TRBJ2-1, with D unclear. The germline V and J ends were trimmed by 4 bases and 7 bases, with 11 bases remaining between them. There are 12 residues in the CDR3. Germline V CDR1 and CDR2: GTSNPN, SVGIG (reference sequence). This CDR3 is CAWMPGLNEQFF. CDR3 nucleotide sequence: TGTGCCTGGATGCCGGGTTTGAATGAGCAGTTCTTC.